This TCR beta chain emerged from a study of Ad26.COV2.S vaccination and SARS-CoV-2 variants (dated by TCRdb to the early 2020s). About the full investigation: Vaccine-arm donors were drawn from COV1001, a multicentre, randomized, double-blind, placebo-controlled phase I-IIa trial of Ad26.COV2.S in healthy adults. Investigators did not know the trial group allocation while performing experiments and assessing outcomes. Ad26.COV2.S was given intramuscularly at 5x10^10 or 1x10^11 viral particles, as a single shot or as two shots 56 days apart. TCRbeta repertoire sequencing served as the tool for gauging how specific and how broad the SARS-CoV-2-reactive T cell receptors were following Ad26.COV2.S vaccination. A total of 32 samples were included in the TCR-sequenced set, comprising about 20 Ad26.COV2.S vaccine recipients, 5 placebo recipients and 8 SARS-CoV-2 convalescent individuals. Trial participants were randomized into five groups of five, in which low-dose or high-dose Ad26.COV2.S was given once or twice, or placebo was given on both occasions. Overall results and qualifications from the work: Higher spike-specific TCR breadth was observed in Ad26.COV2.S recipients than in placebo recipients (P = 0.0014). According to the authors, total T cell responses may have been underestimated by the TCR breadth and depth analyses. Comparable non-spike TCR breadth was observed between vaccine and placebo recipients, consistent with only spike being contained in the vaccine. After vaccination, spike-specific CD8+ and CD4+ T cell responses were reported to show substantial breadth. The study was not powered to compare responses between vaccine doses or regimens.

The immunoSEQ Assay was used to sequence TCRbeta CDR3 regions. After extraction, genomic DNA underwent amplification by bias-controlled multiplex PCR, followed by high-throughput sequencing. As for the authors' bioinformatics: Collapsing and filtering of sequences were performed to quantify the absolute abundance of each unique TCRbeta CDR3 region. T cell fraction was estimated by normalization of TCRbeta template counts to usable DNA, with usable DNA being measured through amplification of reference genes present in all nucleated cells. Repertoire TCRs were annotated as SARS-CoV-2-specific when V gene, CDR3 amino acid sequence and J gene were exactly matched to a known reactive TCR set. The reference SARS-CoV-2 TCR set was obtained from MIRA and was filtered for enrichment in COVID-19-positive ImmuneCODE repertoires, whereby public or cross-reactive TCRs were removed. Drawing on the MIRA antigens, annotated TCRs were analysed further at the level of specific ORF or position within ORF. Breadth was defined as annotated unique rearrangements over total unique productive rearrangements; depth was the summed frequency of those rearrangements. TCR breadth was compared between groups using two-sided Wilcoxon rank-sum tests. Held by TCRdb, this immuneACCESS table contains in-frame sequences only and omits some clones. Under half of the omission traces to an unresolved V gene where checked; the cause of the rest is unknown. V and J calls and clone size are as listed in that table; D and trimming were resolved from the DNA. Across this sample there are approximately 420,000 clones, with less than 90% seen only once. The leading ten clones occupy under 3.5% of the sample.

The sample's treatment or condition label is to be understood as: roughly 20 received Ad26.COV2.S at low or high dose, single or two shots; a few received placebo; per-sample allocation not given. Repertoires of vaccine and placebo recipients were sequenced from samples collected on day 63 after the first injection. Cohort 1b enrolled about two dozen adults aged 18-55 years at a single site in Boston, USA, between 29 July and 7 August 2020. As a vaccine, Ad26.COV2.S was a replication-incompetent adenovirus type 26 vector that expressed a prefusion-stabilized SARS-CoV-2 spike protein derived from the original Wuhan strain. As for this clone: Its antigen is unknown. Within one base of it there is no much larger clone, and no base qualities were kept.

The CDR3 has 15 amino acids, counting the end cysteine and phenylalanine. The entry retains the CDR3 DNA only, 45 bases that are in frame from base 1. Trimming costs V 1 base and J 0 bases, and their ends lie 8 bases apart. Taken from the germline V gene, the CDR1 and CDR2 loops are SGHVS and FQNEAQ. In this chain, TRBV7-8 is recombined with TRBJ2-3; no D gene call is confident. This TCR derives from a person aged 18-60 years who received the Ad26.COV2.S COVID-19 vaccine or a placebo. The source was peripheral blood, collected in a trial of Ad26.COV2.S vaccine versus placebo. The nucleotide sequence reads TGTGCCAGCAGCTTAGTTAGGCTTAGCACAGATACGCAGTATTTT. This is translated as CASSLVRLSTDTQYF.